What follows are 20 T cell receptor beta chains derived from one specimen sequenced in a study of blood T cell repertoires in COVID-19. Measured with immunoSEQ multiplex PCR; TCRdb has only the in-frame clones, and not every one. The table records 170,000 or so clones, around 85% of them present only once. The sample was PBMCs or T cells enriched from blood (not recorded which). All receptors come from a man aged 40-49 years who had recovered from COVID-19.

This clone occurred once. The chain recombines TRBV25-1 with TRBJ2-2, with D perhaps TRBD2 (5 bases). Germline loops: CDR1 MGHDK, CDR2 SYGVNS. Trimming left V 3 bases short and J 6 bases short, with 14 bases between. CDR3 size: 15 residues. The CDR3 loop reads CASSESGIRPGELFF. CDR3 in DNA: TGTGCCAGCAGTGAGTCGGGGATCCGTCCCGGGGAGCTGTTTTTT.

The genes are TRBV4-1 and TRBJ1-4; D gene unclear. The germline CDR1 and CDR2 sequences are MGHRA and YSYEKL. The V end was cut by 1 base, the J end by 7 bases, with 13 bases between. The CDR3 sequence is 15 residues long. The CDR3 DNA sequence: TGCGCCAGCAGCCAAGTGGAGGGCGTGAGTGAAAAACTGTTTTTT. This translates into CASSQVEGVSEKLFF.

The rearrangement uses TRBV7-9 and TRBJ2-7; 7 bases are shared with TRBD1. The CDR3 loop spans 13 amino acids. The germline V gene encodes CDR1 SEHNR and CDR2 FQNEAQ (reference sequence). The ends lost 5 bases at V and 2 bases at J; junction bases unmatched: 3. CDR3 sequence reads: CASSRDSPYEQYF. In DNA, the CDR3 is TGTGCCAGCAGCAGGGACAGCCCCTACGAGCAGTACTTC.

The J gene is TRBJ2-2, the V gene TRBV5-1, with a possible D match to TRBD1 (5 bases). Germline V gives CDR1 SGHRS, CDR2 YFSETQ. The ends were cut back, 4 bases at V and 7 bases at J, with 14 bases in the middle. The CDR3 runs 14 residues. CDR3 nucleotides: TGCGCCAGCAGCCCAAGCTCAGGGTTCGGGGAGCTGTTTTTT. Translating it yields CASSPSSGFGELFF.

The J gene is TRBJ1-1, the V gene TRBV3-1 (or the pseudogene TRBV3-2), with D maybe TRBD1 (6 bases). CDR3 length: 15 amino acids. Per the germline V gene, CDR1 is LGHDT and CDR2 is YNNKEL (reference sequence). Between the trimmed V and J ends, which lost 2 bases and 2 bases, there was a span of 12 bases. Here the CDR3 DNA reads TGTGCCAGCAGCCAATCGGACAGCAAAAACACTGAAGCTTTCTTT. As protein: CASSQSDSKNTEAFF.

The chain employs TRBV6-5 and TRBJ1-6; D remains unclear. Looked up from germline, CDR1 is MNHEY and CDR2 is SVGAGI. There are 11 residues in the CDR3. The CDR3 DNA sequence: TGTGCGGTAACAGATGTATCACCCCTCCACTTT. It yields the protein CAVTDVSPLHF.

The chain has TRBV29-1 and TRBJ2-1; no definite D call. The CDR3 runs to 12 residues. Trimming removed 1 base from V and 15 bases from J, with 16 bases in between. Per germline, CDR1 SQVTM and CDR2 ANQGSEA. The CDR3 spells CSVEVGERGGFF. DNA for the CDR3: TGCAGCGTTGAAGTTGGAGAGAGAGGTGGGTTCTTC.

The V call is TRBV6-1, the J call TRBJ2-3; D unclear. CDR1 and CDR2 (germline): MNHNS, SASEGT. V was trimmed by 1 base and J by 4 bases, leaving 9 bases between them. The CDR3 covers 14 residues. The DNA of the CDR3 is TGTGCCAGCAGTGAAGGTGGCCTAGCAGATACGCAGTATTTT. Translation gives CASSEGGLADTQYF.

J is TRBJ2-1 and V is TRBV2; the D gene is possibly TRBD2 (5 bases). The germline V gene encodes CDR1 SNHLY and CDR2 FYNNEI. V dropped 8 bases and J dropped 6 bases, with 14 bases sitting between them. The CDR3 consists of 13 residues. CDR3 in amino acids: CASRGYPSNEQFF. CDR3 nucleotides: TGTGCCAGCCGCGGGTACCCGTCCAATGAGCAGTTCTTC.

The J gene is TRBJ1-1, the V gene TRBV20-1; the D gene is possibly TRBD1 (6 bases). Trimming stripped 6 bases from V and 5 bases from J, with 10 bases between. Germline V CDR1 and CDR2: DFQATT, SNEGSKA (reference sequence). The CDR3 consists of 11 residues. The CDR3 sequence: CSALRGTEAFF. In DNA form, the CDR3 reads TGCAGTGCACTAAGGGGGACTGAAGCTTTCTTT.

The chain's CDR3 is CASRGGQDNSPLHF. Written as DNA, the CDR3 is TGTGCCAGCAGGGGTGGACAGGATAATTCACCCCTCCACTTT. The chain employs TRBV2 and TRBJ1-6; TRBD1 agrees at 7 bases. Germline V lookup: CDR1 SNHLY, CDR2 FYNNEI. After removal of 6 bases from V and 5 bases from J, the junction contained 4 bases not matched to a gene. This CDR3 comprises 14 residues.

The rearrangement joins TRBV9 to TRBJ1-2; TRBD1 might be the D (5 bases). The CDR3 is 11 residues long. V dropped 7 bases and J dropped 2 bases, with 6 bases sitting between them. The germline gives CDR1 SGDLS, CDR2 YYNGEE. The DNA for the CDR3 is TGTGCCAGCCGGGGGAACTATGGCTACACCTTC. This gives the protein CASRGNYGYTF.

This rearrangement joins TRBV9 to TRBJ2-2, with D possibly TRBD1 on 5 matching bases. Germline lookup yields CDR1 SGDLS and CDR2 YYNGEE. Trimming stripped 4 bases from V and 5 bases from J, with 15 bases between. The CDR3 has 15 residues. The CDR3 DNA reads TGTGCCAGCAGCCCCCAGGGCTCAGGGACCGGGGAGCTGTTTTTT. Translation gives CASSPQGSGTGELFF.

The V gene is TRBV30, the J gene TRBJ1-2; no clear D. CDR1 GTSNPN and CDR2 SVGIG come from the germline V gene (reference sequence). CDR3 length: 12 residues. Deletions cut 0 bases from V and 6 bases from J, with 8 bases between. CDR3 coding DNA: TGTGCCTGGAGTGTGCAGGCTGATGGCTACACCTTC. It translates to CAWSVQADGYTF. Filled out from reference TRBV30 and TRBJ1-2, the complete variable domain reads SQTIHQWPATLVQPVGSPLSLECTVEGTSNPNLYWYRQAAGRGLQLLFYSVGIGQISSEVPQNLSASRPQDRQFILSSKKLLLSDSGFYLCAWSVQADGYTFGSGTRLTVV.

This clone was counted once. This chain uses TRBV2 with TRBJ1-1; D ambiguous. The CDR3 has 16 amino acids. V lost 6 bases and J lost 0, with 17 bases in between. Germline lookup yields CDR1 SNHLY and CDR2 FYNNEI. Here the CDR3 DNA reads TGTGCCAGCAGGTGGATGGAGGGTGAGATGAACACTGAAGCTTTCTTT. Its translation: CASRWMEGEMNTEAFF. The whole variable domain, filled in from reference TRBV2 and TRBJ1-1, reads EPEVTQTPSHQVTQMGQEVILRCVPISNHLYFYWYRQILGQKVEFLVSFYNNEISEKSEIFDDQFSVERPDGSNFTLKIRSTKLEDSAMYFCASRWMEGEMNTEAFFGQGTRLTVV.

The rearrangement joins TRBV3-1 (or the pseudogene TRBV3-2) to TRBJ2-3; 11 positions agree with TRBD2. The CDR3 runs 17 residues. The germline gives CDR1 LGHDT, CDR2 YNNKEL (reference sequence). J gave up 3 bases and V 0 bases, and 5 bases lay outside the gene matches. In DNA, the CDR3 is TGTGCCAGCAGCCAAGAACGACTAGCGGGGAGAACAGATACGCAGTATTTT. This sequence encodes CASSQERLAGRTDTQYF.

The chain recombines TRBV11-3 with TRBJ1-3; D possibly corresponds to TRBD1 (6 bases). Germline CDR1 reads SGHNT; CDR2 reads YENEEA. V was shortened by 5 bases and J by 3 bases, with 14 bases between the two germline ends. The CDR3 is made up of 15 amino acids. CDR3 sequence (DNA): TGTGCCAGCAGCGAAGGGGGATTTAGTGGAAACACCATATATTTT. Protein product: CASSEGGFSGNTIYF.

The V call is TRBV12-3 or TRBV12-4, the J call TRBJ1-1; TRBD1 is a possible D gene (5 bases). The CDR3 contains 13 residues. Trimming left V 3 bases short and J 8 bases short, with 13 bases between. The CDR3 reads CASSLVPNREAFF. The CDR3 DNA reads TGTGCCAGCAGTTTGGTGCCCAACAGGGAAGCTTTCTTT.

The rearrangement uses TRBV7-2 and TRBJ2-1, with TRBD2 identical over 11 bases. Unmatched junction bases numbered 6, after V lost 5 bases and J lost 6 bases. The CDR3 has 15 residues. The germline V gene encodes CDR1 SGHTA and CDR2 FQGNSA. CDR3 region: CASSKGLAGPNEQFF. CDR3 DNA: TGTGCCAGCAGCAAAGGACTAGCGGGTCCCAATGAGCAGTTCTTC. The full variable domain, in which reference TRBV7-2 and TRBJ2-1 provide the parts outside the CDR3, is GAGVSQSPSNKVTEKGKDVELRCDPISGHTALYWYRQSLGQGLEFLIYFQGNSAPDKSGLPSDRFSAERTGGSVSTLTIQRTQQEDSAVYLCASSKGLAGPNEQFFGPGTRLTVL.

This clone was detected only a few times. The V call is TRBV28, the J call TRBJ2-7, with D perhaps TRBD2 (6 bases). Per the germline V gene, CDR1 is MDHEN and CDR2 is SYDVKM. The CDR3 consists of 10 residues. Between the trimmed V and J ends, which lost 8 bases and 4 bases, there was a span of 6 bases. CDR3 amino acids: CASGTYEQYF. CDR3 sequence (DNA): TGTGCCAGCGGGACTTACGAGCAGTACTTC.